The source of this TCR beta chain is a study of memory CD4+ T cells and cytomegalovirus serostatus (dated by TCRdb to the late 2010s). Some background on the complete study: The cohort included around 33 healthy adults from Belgium, of whom 9 were CMV seropositive and 24 were CMV seronegative. To replicate a published TCR-based CMV serostatus classifier, the study sequenced CD4+ memory TCRbeta repertoires from a Belgian cohort whose cytomegalovirus serostatus was known.

Counted from cysteine to phenylalanine, this CDR3 has 12 amino acids. Solely the CDR3 DNA is kept, with 36 bases framed from the first base. V is reduced by 7 bases and J by 7 bases, leaving a spacing of 11 bases between them. The germline V gene (reference sequence) supplies CDR1 SGHKS and CDR2 YYEKEE. Remarks on this clone: Its target antigen remains unknown. Base qualities are not at hand, and no much larger clone is one base apart.

A FACSAria II was used to sort memory CD4+ T cells, defined as single viable CD3+CD4+CD8-CD45RO+ cells. CMV serostatus was determined using a Roche Elecsys assay that detects serum IgG against CMV pp150, pp28, p38 and p52. After thawing, total CD4+ T cells were enriched by positive selection with CD4 magnetic microbeads. The samples came from a different study that was designed specifically to examine the CD4+ T cell memory repertoire. Peripheral blood mononuclear cells were isolated and cryopreserved according to standard operating procedures, and serum was stored at -80 degrees C. The staining used CD3-PerCP (BW264/56), CD4-APC (RPA-T4), CD45RO-PE (UCHT1) and CD8-Pacific Orange (3B5) antibodies, and Sytox blue was used to exclude non-viable cells. The full study reports these points: The results were interpreted as suggesting that the CMV-associated TCR signature is largely present in the CD4+ memory repertoire. On the Belgian cohort, the classifier based on the original framework reached a median bootstrapped AUC of 0.95, with a 95% CI of 0.76-1.00. CMV serostatus prediction reached a median bootstrapped AUC of 0.95 with the original framework and just under 0.92 with a US-trained random forest. Unlike the original study, which covered naive and memory CD4+ and CD8+ populations, the Belgian study sequenced only CD4+CD45RO+ memory cells. Among the roughly 160 previously reported CMV-associated TCRbeta sequences, 67 showed up in the CD4+ memory repertoires, with each one found in between one and five individuals.

Genomic DNA was extracted from sorted cells with the Quick-DNA Microprep Kit. Amplification of TCRbeta DNA was done with the immunoSEQ hsTCRbeta kit, following the protocol from the manufacturer. An Illumina MiSeq instrument was used to sequence the TCRbeta libraries. As for the authors' bioinformatics: Once out-of-frame sequences had been removed, a few million distinct TCRbeta sequences were left, which works out to an average of around 70,000 per individual. Two values were used to score each individual: the count of 150 to 200 previously reported CMV-associated TCRbeta sequences and the total count of productive distinct TCRbeta sequences. A beta-binomial model was reimplemented in Python, and scikit-learn random forests with default parameters were trained on data from the US cohort. Classifier performance on the Belgian cohort was reported as the median AUC with percentile confidence intervals calculated over 10,000 bootstrap iterations. TCRdb stores this immuneACCESS table with in-frame sequences only. Part of the clones is absent; in the studies checked, under half of the shortfall reflects unresolved V genes, and no reason is known for the rest. For V, J and clone size, that table is used; D and trimming come from the DNA. This sample gives 50,000 to 70,000 clones in total; 70% to 80% of them show up just once. The ten largest make up approximately 2.6% of the sample.

Sequenced input: memory CD4+ T cells from blood. This TCR was recovered from an adult in good health and CMV-seropositive. The rearrangement joined TRBV5-5 to TRBJ2-2; confidence is insufficient to name the D gene. The nucleotide sequence is given as TGTGCCAGCGAATACCGGGTCGGGGAGCTGTTTTTT. Translated, this is CASEYRVGELFF.